These 30 T cell receptor beta chains came from one sample sequenced in a study of cytomegalovirus exposure and HLA in healthy donors. Sequenced by immunoSEQ multiplex PCR; TCRdb stores in-frame clones only, minus some. This table has approximately 81,000 clones, 90% to 95% appearing once. The source material was PBMCs. All receptors come from a man younger than 35 in good health and CMV-seronegative.

The chain joins TRBV2 to TRBJ2-3; the match to TRBD2 covers 7 bases. The ends lost 6 bases at V and 0 bases at J; junction bases unmatched: 9. The CDR3 is made up of 16 amino acids. Germline V lookup: CDR1 SNHLY, CDR2 FYNNEI. The CDR3 coding sequence is TGTGCCAGCAGGGCTCGGCTAGCGGCTAGCACAGATACGCAGTATTTT. This codes for CASRARLAASTDTQYF.

The chain recombines TRBV7-9 with TRBJ2-3, with TRBD2 matching over 13 bases. The CDR3 has 15 amino acids. The junction had 3 bases not matched to a gene; V was cut back by 5 bases and J by 4 bases. Germline lookup yields CDR1 SEHNR and CDR2 FQNEAQ (reference sequence). The CDR3 sequence: CASSGTSGMADTQYF. In nucleotides, the CDR3 is TGTGCCAGCAGCGGGACTAGCGGGATGGCAGATACGCAGTATTTT. Together with reference TRBV7-9 and TRBJ2-3, the CDR3 gives the full variable domain: DTGVSQNPRHKITKRGQNVTFRCDPISEHNRLYWYRQTLGQGPEFLTYFQNEAQLEKSRLLSDRFSAERPKGSFSTLEIQRTEQGDSAMYLCASSGTSGMADTQYFGPGTRLTVL.

As to this clone: Other DNA sequences within the sample encode an identical CDR3. The J gene is TRBJ2-7, the V gene TRBV28; 11 positions match TRBD1. V lost 6 bases, J lost 2 bases, and 3 bases stayed unmatched. This CDR3 is built from 14 residues. The germline V gene encodes CDR1 MDHEN and CDR2 SYDVKM. CDR3 nucleotide sequence: TGTGCCAGCAGAGGGACAGGGGGGCCCTACGAGCAGTACTTC. Its translation: CASRGTGGPYEQYF.

This chain joins TRBV5-6 and TRBJ2-2, with 11 bases aligning to TRBD2. With 4 bases clipped from V and 6 bases from J, the junction kept 14 bases outside the gene matches. Germline V gives CDR1 SGHDT, CDR2 YYEEEE. The CDR3 is 18 amino acids. CDR3 sequence reads: CASSGPGPSGRRAGELFF. CDR3 nucleotides: TGTGCCAGCAGCGGACCGGGGCCTAGCGGGAGGAGGGCCGGGGAGCTGTTTTTT.

The genes are TRBV28 and TRBJ1-1, with TRBD1 matching over 8 bases. Germline V CDR1 and CDR2: MDHEN, SYDVKM. Germline trimming cut 2 bases from V and 1 base from J; bases unmatched to any gene: 6. The length of the CDR3 is 16 residues. CDR3 amino acids: CASSLLSDRGNTEAFF. CDR3 bases: TGTGCCAGCAGTTTACTCTCCGACAGGGGGAACACTGAAGCTTTCTTT. The full variable domain, completed using reference TRBV28 and TRBJ1-1, is DVKVTQSSRYLVKRTGEKVFLECVQDMDHENMFWYRQDPGLGLRLIYFSYDVKMKEKGDIPEGYSVSREKKERFSLILESASTNQTSMYLCASSLLSDRGNTEAFFGQGTRLTVV.

This clone was recorded only once. The chain combines TRBV23-1 with TRBJ1-1, with a possible D match to TRBD1 (6 bases). TRBV23-1 is an ORF, and what it does is uncertain. The CDR3 runs 13 residues. V gave up 6 bases and J gave up 1 base, with 9 bases separating them. CDR3 in DNA: TGCGCCAGCAGGGACAGAGAGAACACTGAAGCTTTCTTT. This sequence encodes CASRDRENTEAFF.

The J gene is TRBJ1-2, the V gene TRBV5-1; 7 nucleotides match TRBD1. Trimming took 5 bases from V and 5 from J; bases not matched to a gene: 12. CDR3 size: 15 residues. From germline, CDR1 is SGHRS and CDR2 YFSETQ. The CDR3 DNA reads as TGCGCCAGCAGGGACCCACAGGGGTCCTGGTATGGCTACACCTTC. Residues: CASRDPQGSWYGYTF.

The V call is TRBV20-1, the J call TRBJ1-2; D remains ambiguous. Germline-derived CDR1 and CDR2 are DFQATT and SNEGSKA (reference sequence). CDR3 length: 11 residues. With 5 bases removed from V and 9 bases from J, the gap between germline ends came to 13 bases. The CDR3 reads CSAAEGVSYTF. Written as DNA, the CDR3 is TGCAGTGCTGCCGAGGGTGTAAGCTACACCTTC.

The chain joins TRBV6-5 to TRBJ1-5, with TRBD1 matching over 7 bases. Trimming cost V 6 bases and J 2 bases; bases outside gene matches: 4. Germline loops: CDR1 MNHEY, CDR2 SVGAGI. The CDR3 runs to 14 residues. The CDR3 loop reads CASSFTGGNQPQHF. In DNA, the CDR3 is TGTGCCAGCAGCTTTACAGGGGGCAATCAGCCCCAGCATTTT.

The V and J genes are TRBV15 and TRBJ2-7; TRBD1 agrees at 8 bases. Losses at the gene ends were 3 bases for V and 5 bases for J; bases not matched to a gene: 6. The CDR3 has 14 amino acids. CDR1 and CDR2 (germline): LNHNV, YYDKDF (reference sequence). Here the CDR3 reads CATSRDRDGNEQYF. CDR3 in DNA: TGTGCCACCAGCAGGGACAGGGATGGGAACGAGCAGTACTTC.

V usage is TRBV7-9 and J usage is TRBJ2-1; maybe TRBD1 (7 bases). The V end was cut by 4 bases, the J end by 13 bases, with 23 bases between. Germline V CDR1 and CDR2: SEHNR, FQNEAQ (reference sequence). The CDR3 spans 15 residues. CDR3: CASSSRRAGQQSQFF. CDR3 bases: TGTGCCAGCAGCTCTCGCCGTGCGGGACAGCAGTCACAGTTCTTC.

This rearrangement joins TRBV2 to TRBJ1-5, with D possibly being TRBD1 (5 bases). Germline values: CDR1 SNHLY, CDR2 FYNNEI. This CDR3 is built from 15 residues. Between the trimmed V and J ends, which lost 6 bases and 0 bases, there was a span of 12 bases. CDR3 coding DNA: TGTGCCAGCAGCCAGGAGGGGCTTAGCAATCAGCCCCAGCATTTT. Residues: CASSQEGLSNQPQHF.

V usage is TRBV18 and J usage is TRBJ1-1; weak D call: TRBD1 (6 bases). V shed 2 bases and J shed 4 bases, with 14 bases lying between them. The CDR3 runs to 15 residues. Germline CDR1 KGHSH, CDR2 LQKENI. CDR3 DNA sequence: TGTGCCAGCTCACCAGAGGGGGTAGGGAGCACTGAAGCTTTCTTT. Protein sequence: CASSPEGVGSTEAFF.

The rearrangement uses TRBV19 and TRBJ1-1; tentative D call: TRBD1 (6 bases). Germline V gene sequence: CDR1 LNHDA, CDR2 SQIVND (reference sequence). CDR3 length: 14 amino acids. Trimming took off 4 bases at V and 5 bases at J, with 14 bases between the two ends. CDR3 DNA: TGTGCCAGTAGTAAGGGGGGGGTCGGGACTGAAGCTTTCTTT. The encoded protein is CASSKGGVGTEAFF.

CDR3 DNA sequence: TGTGCCAGCAGCAAAGGGGCGCCGAACGAGCAGTACTTC. Amino acid sequence: CASSKGAPNEQYF. The J gene is TRBJ2-7, the V gene TRBV21-1; the table's TRBD1 call for D was not verified on the DNA. TRBV21-1 represents a pseudogene. There are 13 residues in the CDR3.

The chain carries TRBV18 and TRBJ1-1; TRBD1 is a possible D gene (5 bases). Per germline, CDR1 KGHSH and CDR2 LQKENI. The CDR3 is made up of 13 amino acids. The ends were cut back, 3 bases at V and 3 bases at J, with 8 bases in the middle. The CDR3, as DNA: TGTGCCAGCTCACCCGAGACAGACACTGAAGCTTTCTTT. It yields the protein CASSPETDTEAFF.

The CDR3 spells CASSPRGSSLLYEQYF. The DNA of the CDR3 is TGTGCCAGCAGCCCTCGTGGCAGTAGCCTACTTTACGAGCAGTACTTC. The chain has TRBV14 and TRBJ2-7; D unclear. The CDR3 runs to 16 residues. The V gene's germline CDR1 is SGHDN and CDR2 FVKESK. Between the trimmed V and J ends, which lost 4 bases and 4 bases, there was a span of 20 bases.

Only a few counts were recorded for this clone. V gene TRBV27 combines with J gene TRBJ2-1, with a possible D match to TRBD2 (6 bases). Looked up from germline, CDR1 is MNHEY and CDR2 is SMNVEV (reference sequence). The CDR3 runs to 14 residues. Trimming removed 8 bases at V and 3 bases at J, with 14 bases between. The CDR3, as DNA: TGTGCCAGCCAGTTGATTAGCGGCTACAATGAGCAGTTCTTC. This translates into CASQLISGYNEQFF.

The chain uses TRBV25-1 and TRBJ2-7; no reliable D call. The CDR3 consists of 13 residues. Germline lookup yields CDR1 MGHDK and CDR2 SYGVNS. With 4 bases removed from V and 3 bases from J, the gap between germline ends came to 10 bases. CDR3 bases: TGTGCCAGCAGTGTATATAGGAGCTACGAGCAGTACTTC. Amino acids: CASSVYRSYEQYF.

The chain recombines TRBV10-3 with TRBJ1-1; D perhaps matches TRBD1 (6 bases). Germline CDR1 ENHRY, CDR2 SYGVKD. This CDR3 spans 12 amino acids. V lost 9 bases and J 0 bases, leaving 8 bases between the germline ends. CDR3 sequence reads: CAIGQLNTEAFF. As DNA, the CDR3 is TGTGCCATTGGACAGCTGAACACTGAAGCTTTCTTT.

The V and J genes are TRBV5-8 and TRBJ1-5; D gene unclear. Germline lookup yields CDR1 SGHTS and CDR2 YDEGEE. This CDR3 spans 15 amino acids. Trimming removed 0 bases from V and 0 bases from J, with 7 bases in between. CDR3 DNA sequence: TGTGCCAGCAGCTTGGTCAGAAATAGCAATCAGCCCCAGCATTTT. Protein sequence: CASSLVRNSNQPQHF.

The rearrangement joins TRBV6-5 to TRBJ1-2; 7 bases match TRBD1. In germline, CDR1 is MNHEY, CDR2 SVGAGI. V lost 7 bases and J lost 8; bases outside the gene matches: 4. The CDR3 runs to 11 residues. The CDR3 bases are TGTGCCAGCAAGGGCAGGGGGGGCTACACCTTC. Translated: CASKGRGGYTF.

The V gene is TRBV6-5, the J gene TRBJ2-7; a weak D match, TRBD1 (6 bases). CDR1 MNHEY and CDR2 SVGAGI come from the germline V gene. This CDR3 is 15 amino acids long. Trimming took 5 bases from V and 0 from J, leaving 14 bases between them. The CDR3 sequence is CASSKGHKLSYEQYF. For the CDR3, the DNA is TGTGCCAGCAGTAAGGGACACAAACTCTCCTACGAGCAGTACTTC.

The chain uses TRBV19 and TRBJ2-1; TRBD1 might be the D (6 bases). Between the trimmed V and J ends, which lost 6 bases and 4 bases, there was a span of 10 bases. From germline, CDR1 is LNHDA and CDR2 SQIVND (reference sequence). CDR3 length equals 13 residues. The CDR3 bases are TGTGCCAGTAGCCCAAGGGGGTACAATGAGCAGTTCTTC. Translation gives CASSPRGYNEQFF.

The chain carries TRBV5-1 and TRBJ2-7, with 8 nucleotides matching TRBD2. With 5 bases clipped from V and 2 bases from J, the junction kept 12 bases outside the gene matches. The CDR3 sequence is 16 residues long. Germline loops: CDR1 SGHRS, CDR2 YFSETQ. The CDR3 DNA reads TGCGCCAGCAGTAGGAGGGAACTAGCGGTCACCTACGAGCAGTACTTC. It translates to CASSRRELAVTYEQYF.

The chain links TRBV19 to TRBJ1-1; TRBD1 is a possible D gene (6 bases). The V gene lost 6 bases and the J gene lost 3 bases, with 14 bases spanning the gap. The CDR3 is made up of 14 amino acids. Germline values: CDR1 LNHDA, CDR2 SQIVND (reference sequence). CDR3 nucleotides: TGTGCCAGTAGGCGGCAAGAGGGGGACACTGAAGCTTTCTTT. This translates into CASRRQEGDTEAFF.

V usage is TRBV2 and J usage is TRBJ2-1; 10 nucleotides match TRBD2. From germline, CDR1 is SNHLY and CDR2 FYNNEI. The V and J ends lost 2 bases and 9 bases, in that order; junction bases with no gene match: 7. The CDR3 is 15 amino acids. CDR3: CASSEPGTSVGEQFF. CDR3 nucleotides: TGTGCCAGCAGTGAACCAGGGACTAGCGTGGGTGAGCAGTTCTTC.

The chain joins TRBV30 to TRBJ2-2; the D is unclear. The V gene's germline CDR1 is GTSNPN and CDR2 SVGIG (reference sequence). The CDR3 length is 13 residues. The V and J ends lost 5 bases and 1 base respectively, with 8 bases between them. For the CDR3, the DNA is TGTGCCTGGGAAGCCGGGAACACCGGGGAGCTGTTTTTT. It codes for CAWEAGNTGELFF.

The chain combines TRBV5-1 with TRBJ1-1; no clear D. In germline, CDR1 is SGHRS, CDR2 YFSETQ. V gave up 0 bases and J gave up 7 bases, with 10 bases separating them. The CDR3 extends over 13 amino acids. The CDR3 DNA is TGCGCCAGCAGCTTGGTATCCGGGAGTGAAGCTTTCTTT. Protein: CASSLVSGSEAFF.

The chain combines TRBV6-6 with TRBJ2-7; possibly TRBD2 for D (5 bases). The V and J ends lost 6 bases and 3 bases respectively, with 9 bases between them. The CDR3 covers 12 residues. CDR1 is MNHNY, CDR2 SVGAGI, per germline (reference sequence). The CDR3 is CASSPRGYEQYF. CDR3 DNA: TGTGCCAGCAGCCCCCGGGGCTACGAGCAGTACTTC.